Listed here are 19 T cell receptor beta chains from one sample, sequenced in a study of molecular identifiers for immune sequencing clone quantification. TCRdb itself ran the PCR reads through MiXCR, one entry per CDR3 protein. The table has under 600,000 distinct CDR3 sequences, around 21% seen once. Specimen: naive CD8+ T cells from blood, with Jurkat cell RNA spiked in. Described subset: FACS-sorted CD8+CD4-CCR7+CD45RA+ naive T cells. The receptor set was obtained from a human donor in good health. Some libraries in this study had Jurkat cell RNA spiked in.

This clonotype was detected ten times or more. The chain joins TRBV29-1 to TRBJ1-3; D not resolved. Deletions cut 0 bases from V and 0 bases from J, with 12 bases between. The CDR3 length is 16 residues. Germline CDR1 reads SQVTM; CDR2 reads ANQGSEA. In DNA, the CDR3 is TGCAGCGTTGAAGACCCATCCGGGTTCTCTGGAAACACCATATATTTT. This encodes CSVEDPSGFSGNTIYF.

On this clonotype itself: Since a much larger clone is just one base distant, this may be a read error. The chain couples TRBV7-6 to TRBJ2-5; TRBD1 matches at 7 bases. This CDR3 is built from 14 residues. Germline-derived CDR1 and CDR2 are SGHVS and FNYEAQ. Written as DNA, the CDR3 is TGTGCCGGCAGCTCCGTTACAGGGGTAGAGACCCAGTACTTC. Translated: CAGSSVTGVETQYF.

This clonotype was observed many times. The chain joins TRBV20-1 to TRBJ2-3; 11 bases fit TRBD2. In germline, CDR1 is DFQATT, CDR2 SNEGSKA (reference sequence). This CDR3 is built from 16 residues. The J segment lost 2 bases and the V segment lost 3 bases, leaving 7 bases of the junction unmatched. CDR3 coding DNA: TGCAGTGCTAGTACTAGCGGGAGTCGGTACACAGATACGCAGTATTTT. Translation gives CSASTSGSRYTDTQYF.

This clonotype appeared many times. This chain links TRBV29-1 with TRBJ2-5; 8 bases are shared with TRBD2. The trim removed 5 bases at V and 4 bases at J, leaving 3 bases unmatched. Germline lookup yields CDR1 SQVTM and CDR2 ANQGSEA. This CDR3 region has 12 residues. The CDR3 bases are TGCAGCGTTTCGGGAGGGCCAGAGACCCAGTACTTC. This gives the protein CSVSGGPETQYF.

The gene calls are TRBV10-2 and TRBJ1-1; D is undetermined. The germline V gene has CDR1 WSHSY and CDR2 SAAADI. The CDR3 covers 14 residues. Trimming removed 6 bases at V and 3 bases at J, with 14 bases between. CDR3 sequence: CASRQRIGDTEAFF. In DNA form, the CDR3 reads TGCGCCAGCAGGCAGAGGATTGGCGACACTGAAGCTTTCTTT.

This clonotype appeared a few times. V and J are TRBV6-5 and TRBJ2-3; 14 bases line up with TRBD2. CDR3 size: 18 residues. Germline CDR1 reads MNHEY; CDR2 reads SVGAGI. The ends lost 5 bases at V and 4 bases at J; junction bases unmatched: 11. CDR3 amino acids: CASSLHQPGLAGADTQYF. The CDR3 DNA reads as TGTGCCAGCAGTCTCCATCAGCCGGGACTAGCGGGAGCAGATACGCAGTATTTT.

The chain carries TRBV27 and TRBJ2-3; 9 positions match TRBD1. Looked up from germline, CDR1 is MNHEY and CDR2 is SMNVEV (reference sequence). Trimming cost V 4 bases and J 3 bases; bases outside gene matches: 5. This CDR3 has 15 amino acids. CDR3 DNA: TGTGCCAGCAGTTCCCGGGACAGGGTAACAGATACGCAGTATTTT. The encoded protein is CASSSRDRVTDTQYF.

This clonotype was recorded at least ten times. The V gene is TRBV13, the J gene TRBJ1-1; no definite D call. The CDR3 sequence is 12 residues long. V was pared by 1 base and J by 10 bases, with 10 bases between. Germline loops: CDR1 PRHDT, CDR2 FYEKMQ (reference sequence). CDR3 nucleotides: TGTGCCAGCAGCTTAGTCGGTCTGGTAGCTTTCTTT. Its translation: CASSLVGLVAFF.

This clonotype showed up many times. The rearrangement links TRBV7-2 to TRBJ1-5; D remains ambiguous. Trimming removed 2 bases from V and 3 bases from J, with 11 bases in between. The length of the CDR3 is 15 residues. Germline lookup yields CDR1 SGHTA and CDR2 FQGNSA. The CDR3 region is CASSLWANSNQPQHF. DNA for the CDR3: TGTGCCAGCAGCTTATGGGCAAATTCCAATCAGCCCCAGCATTTT.

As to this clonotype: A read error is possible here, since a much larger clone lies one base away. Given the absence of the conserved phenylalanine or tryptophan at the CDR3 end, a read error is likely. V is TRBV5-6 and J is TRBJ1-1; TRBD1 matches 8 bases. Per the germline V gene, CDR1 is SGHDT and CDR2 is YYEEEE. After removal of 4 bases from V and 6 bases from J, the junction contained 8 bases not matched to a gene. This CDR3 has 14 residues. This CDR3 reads CASSIGQGAAEAFL. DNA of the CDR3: TGTGCCAGCAGCATCGGGCAGGGGGCTGCTGAAGCTTTCCTT.

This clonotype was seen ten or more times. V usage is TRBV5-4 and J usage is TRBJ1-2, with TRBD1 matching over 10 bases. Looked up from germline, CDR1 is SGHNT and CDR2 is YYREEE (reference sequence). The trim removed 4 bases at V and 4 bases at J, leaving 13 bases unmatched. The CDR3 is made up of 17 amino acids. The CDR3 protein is CASSPTGQGTISYGYTF. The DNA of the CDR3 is TGTGCCAGCAGCCCGACGGGACAGGGGACCATTTCCTATGGCTACACCTTC.

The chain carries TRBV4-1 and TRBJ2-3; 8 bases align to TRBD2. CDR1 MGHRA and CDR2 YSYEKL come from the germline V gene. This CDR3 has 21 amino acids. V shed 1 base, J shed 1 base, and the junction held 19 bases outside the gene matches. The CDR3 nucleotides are TGCGCCAGCAGCCAAGTCATTGTGGATGCCACCTCGGGACTAGGCACAGATACGCAGTATTTT. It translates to CASSQVIVDATSGLGTDTQYF.

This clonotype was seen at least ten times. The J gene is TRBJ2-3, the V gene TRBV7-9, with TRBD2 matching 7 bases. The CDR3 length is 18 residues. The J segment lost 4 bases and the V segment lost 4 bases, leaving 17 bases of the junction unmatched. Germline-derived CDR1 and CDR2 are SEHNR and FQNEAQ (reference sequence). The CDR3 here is CASSSGGPSGQNADTQYF. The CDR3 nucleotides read TGTGCCAGCAGCTCGGGGGGACCCTCGGGCCAGAATGCAGATACGCAGTATTTT.

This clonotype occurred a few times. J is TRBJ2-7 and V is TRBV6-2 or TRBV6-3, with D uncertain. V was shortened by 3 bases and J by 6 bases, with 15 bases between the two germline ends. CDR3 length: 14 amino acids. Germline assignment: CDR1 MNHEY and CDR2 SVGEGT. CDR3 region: CASSYAEVQVEQYF. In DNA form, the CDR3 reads TGTGCCAGCAGTTATGCAGAGGTCCAGGTCGAGCAGTACTTC.

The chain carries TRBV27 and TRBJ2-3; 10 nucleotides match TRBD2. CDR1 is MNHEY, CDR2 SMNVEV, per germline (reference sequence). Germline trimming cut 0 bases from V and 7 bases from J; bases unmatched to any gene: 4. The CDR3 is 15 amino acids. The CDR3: CASSLSGTSANTQYF. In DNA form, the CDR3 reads TGTGCCAGCAGTTTATCCGGGACTAGCGCAAATACGCAGTATTTT.

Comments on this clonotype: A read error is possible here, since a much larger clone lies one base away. The CDR3 DNA sequence: TGTGCCAGCAGCCCTGGACAGAAAGAGACCCTGTACTTC. Its protein product is CASSPGQKETLYF. The genes are TRBV7-9 and TRBJ2-5, with D possibly TRBD1 on 6 matching bases. Germline loops: CDR1 SEHNR, CDR2 FQNEAQ (reference sequence). The CDR3 is made up of 13 amino acids.

CDR3 protein: CASSLTASPNTQYF. The CDR3 region has the DNA TGTGCCAGTAGTCTTACTGCCTCTCCGAATACGCAGTATTTT. This chain links TRBV19 with TRBJ2-3; no clear D gene. The germline V and J ends were trimmed by 5 bases and 7 bases, with 16 bases remaining between them. The CDR3 is 14 amino acids. Germline CDR1 reads LNHDA; CDR2 reads SQIVND (reference sequence).

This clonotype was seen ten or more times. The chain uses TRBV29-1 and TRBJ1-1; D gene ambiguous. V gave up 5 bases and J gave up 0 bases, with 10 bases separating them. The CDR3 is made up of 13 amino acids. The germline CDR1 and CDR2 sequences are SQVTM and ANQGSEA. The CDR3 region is CSVPTEMNTEAFF. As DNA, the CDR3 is TGCAGCGTTCCGACGGAGATGAACACTGAAGCTTTCTTT. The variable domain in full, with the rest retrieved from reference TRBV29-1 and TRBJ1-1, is SAVISQKPSRDICQRGTSLTIQCQVDSQVTMMFWYRQQPGQSLTLIATANQGSEATYESGFVIDKFPISRPNLTFSTLTVSNMSPEDSSIYLCSVPTEMNTEAFFGQGTRLTVV.

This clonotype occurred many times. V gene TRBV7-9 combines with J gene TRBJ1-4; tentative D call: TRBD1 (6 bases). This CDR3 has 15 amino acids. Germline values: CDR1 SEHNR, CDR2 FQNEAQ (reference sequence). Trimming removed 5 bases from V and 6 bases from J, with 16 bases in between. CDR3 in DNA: TGTGCCAGCAGCCAAAGAACAGGGCCAGATGAAAAACTGTTTTTT. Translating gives CASSQRTGPDEKLFF.